In this sample, the clone carrying this T cell receptor (beta chain) turned up once. The entry originates in a study of blood T cell repertoires in COVID-19. TCRdb keeps only in-frame clones here, not all; method: immunoSEQ multiplex PCR. The sample lists about 150,000 clones, 70% to 85% occurring once. V lost 3 bases to trimming and J lost 11 bases, with 13 bases between them. The germline V gene has CDR1 SNHLY and CDR2 FYNNEI. CDR3 length equals 12 residues. The TCR comes from a man older than 75 with COVID-19, enrolled during active disease. The rearrangement links TRBV2 to TRBJ1-1; perhaps TRBD1 as D (5 bases). The sample was peripheral blood. CDR3 DNA sequence: TGTGCCAGCAGTGATTACGGAAAGGGGGCTTTCTTT. As protein: CASSDYGKGAFF.